This T cell receptor (beta chain) was captured by sequencing in a study of T cell responses to AZD1222 COVID-19 vaccine. Study details: Investigators merged groups given second doses at roughly 4 or roughly 12 weeks. General study findings and limits: Spike regions recognized by vaccine-associated CD4 TCRs spanned the protein, led by 160-218 and 743-854. The donors showed a predominance of white British ancestry and of females, with possible underestimation of clonal diversity.

Sequencing was performed with immunoSEQ multiplex PCR; in TCRdb, only in-frame clones are kept and a portion is missing. The table shows more than 110,000 clones, with 70% to 90% occurring only once. With 7 bases removed from V and 1 base from J, the gap between germline ends came to 11 bases. The CDR3 has 14 amino acids. Looked up from germline, CDR1 is LNHDA and CDR2 is SQIVND (reference sequence). With respect to this clone: Its target is not known.

This chain joins TRBV19 and TRBJ1-5, with unresolved D. The sequence derives from an adult in good health. Sequenced material: peripheral blood, taken on day 0 of AZD1222 vaccination. The CDR3 DNA reads as TGTGCCAGTATGGCAGAACTAAGCAATCAGCCCCAGCATTTT. The encoded protein is CASMAELSNQPQHF.